The 8 T cell receptor beta chains given below trace back to one sample, sequenced in a study of shared clonotypes between healthy human individuals. Sequencing used immunoSEQ multiplex PCR; TCRdb keeps in-frame clones, though not all of them. The table shows a few million clones, with approximately 96% occurring only once. The sequenced sample consisted of naive CD4+ T cells sorted from blood. This sample's subset: CD45RA+ positively selected. These receptors came from a man between 18 and 29 years old in good health.

J is TRBJ2-7 and V is TRBV5-6; 12 bases are shared with TRBD1. This CDR3 spans 15 amino acids. J was trimmed by 5 bases and V by 3 bases; bases with no gene match: 6. Germline assignment: CDR1 SGHDT and CDR2 YYEEEE. DNA of the CDR3: TGTGCCAGCAGCTGGGGACAGGGGGCGACGAACGAGCAGTACTTC. Translated, it gives CASSWGQGATNEQYF.

V usage is TRBV7-8 and J usage is TRBJ1-2; D is undetermined. V was cut by 5 bases and J by 0 bases, with 13 bases left in between. Germline V CDR1 and CDR2: SGHVS, FQNEAQ. This CDR3 has 15 amino acids. CDR3 in amino acids: CASSPAELPNYGYTF. The CDR3 region has the DNA TGTGCCAGCAGCCCTGCGGAGTTGCCTAACTATGGCTACACCTTC.

The V and J genes are TRBV7-6 and TRBJ1-4, with 9 bases lining up with TRBD1. CDR3 length: 15 residues. V was clipped by 5 bases and J by 6 bases; unmatched bases: 7. The germline V gene encodes CDR1 SGHVS and CDR2 FNYEAQ. CDR3 in DNA: TGTGCCAGCAGCCCGGGACAGGGATGGGATGAAAAACTGTTTTTT. Encoded protein: CASSPGQGWDEKLFF.

V gene TRBV7-2 combines with J gene TRBJ1-6, with TRBD1 matching over 7 bases. Germline CDR1 is SGHTA and CDR2 is FQGNSA. This CDR3 is 15 amino acids long. J gave up 9 bases and V 1 base, and 6 bases lay outside the gene matches. In DNA form, the CDR3 reads TGTGCCAGCAGCTTAGGAGGCAGGGGGGGTTCACCCCTCCACTTT. Translation gives CASSLGGRGGSPLHF.

V is TRBV30 and J is TRBJ2-2, with TRBD1 identical over 8 bases. V lost 0 bases to trimming and J lost 3 bases; unmatched junction nucleotides: 6. The CDR3 is made up of 16 amino acids. The germline CDR1 and CDR2 sequences are GTSNPN and SVGIG (reference sequence). The CDR3 sequence is CAWSVWQGAYTGELFF. CDR3 DNA sequence: TGTGCCTGGAGTGTATGGCAGGGGGCGTACACCGGGGAGCTGTTTTTT.

J is TRBJ2-1 and V is TRBV7-9, with 11 bases aligning to TRBD2. The CDR3 runs to 17 residues. From germline, CDR1 is SEHNR and CDR2 FQNEAQ (reference sequence). The V gene end was trimmed by 2 bases and the J gene end by 4 bases; junction bases not matched to a gene: 7. CDR3 sequence (DNA): TGTGCCAGCAGCTTACTTTCTAGCGGGGGGACTTACAATGAGCAGTTCTTC. Protein sequence: CASSLLSSGGTYNEQFF. The full variable domain, in which reference TRBV7-9 and TRBJ2-1 provide the parts outside the CDR3, is DTGVSQNPRHKITKRGQNVTFRCDPISEHNRLYWYRQTLGQGPEFLTYFQNEAQLEKSRLLSDRFSAERPKGSFSTLEIQRTEQGDSAMYLCASSLLSSGGTYNEQFFGPGTRLTVL.

V gene TRBV5-1 combines with J gene TRBJ1-2, with 7 nucleotides matching TRBD1. The V gene end was trimmed by 4 bases and the J gene end by 0 bases; junction bases not matched to a gene: 12. Germline assignment: CDR1 SGHRS and CDR2 YFSETQ. There are 17 residues in the CDR3. The CDR3 region is CASSTRTGDPSNYGYTF. The CDR3 coding sequence is TGCGCCAGCAGCACCCGGACAGGCGACCCATCTAACTATGGCTACACCTTC.

V is TRBV12-2 and J is TRBJ1-4. TRBV12-2 is assigned pseudogene status. The CDR3 covers 17 residues. Here the CDR3 DNA reads TGTGCAAGTCGCTTAGATACAGGGAGGAACGCTAATGAAAAACTGTTTTTT. Translated, it gives CASRLDTGRNANEKLFF.